The 15 T cell receptor beta chains listed next were all sequenced from one sample in a study of T cell repertoires in aging, cancer and after chemotherapy. A mixed TRB-A/B primer pool amplified rearranged TRB by multiplex touch-down PCR. MiXCR, applied by TCRdb to the multiplex PCR reads, yields one record per CDR3 protein. The sample has over 1,500 distinct CDR3 sequences; around a fifth are singletons. Peripheral blood genomic DNA, not sorted cells or RNA, was the template. Sequenced material: blood. These receptors were obtained from a human donor with a blood cancer.

This clonotype is deemed medium-sized. The chain recombines TRBV19 with TRBJ2-1, with 10 bases matching TRBD2. From germline, CDR1 is LNHDA and CDR2 SQIVND (reference sequence). This CDR3 has 15 amino acids. V shed 5 bases and J 4 bases; nucleotides not matched to a gene: 5. The DNA of the CDR3 is TGTGCCAGTAGTCTATCTAGCGGGAGTTACAATGAGCAGTTCTTC. Translation: CASSLSSGSYNEQFF. The complete variable domain, with remaining parts taken from reference TRBV19 and TRBJ2-1, reads DGGITQSPKYLFRKEGQNVTLSCEQNLNHDAMYWYRQDPGQGLRLIYYSQIVNDFQKGDIAEGYSVSREKKESFPLTVTSAQKNPTAFYLCASSLSSGSYNEQFFGPGTRLTVL.

Points on this clonotype: Just one base apart from a much larger clone, this may be a read error. The J gene is TRBJ2-1, the V gene TRBV18, with 9 positions matching TRBD2. The germline V gene encodes CDR1 KGHSH and CDR2 LQKENI. The CDR3 spans 15 residues. CDR3 nucleotide sequence: TGTGCCAACTCAGAGACTAGCGGACTGAACAATGAGCAGTTCTTC. Translation gives CANSETSGLNNEQFF.

By proportion, this clonotype is medium-sized. The chain links TRBV6-5 to TRBJ2-7; 11 bases match TRBD1. Germline V lookup: CDR1 MNHEY, CDR2 SVGAGI. The CDR3 loop spans 16 amino acids. The junction had 8 bases not matched to a gene; V was cut back by 2 bases and J by 5 bases. This chain's CDR3 is CASSYNIGTGGNEQYF. In DNA, the CDR3 is TGTGCCAGCAGTTACAACATTGGGACAGGGGGAAACGAGCAGTACTTC.

The chain links TRBV12-3 or TRBV12-4 to TRBJ1-4; TRBD1 agrees at 7 bases. This CDR3 is built from 15 residues. After removal of 1 base from V and 7 bases from J, the junction contained 6 bases not matched to a gene. The CDR3 region has the DNA TGTGCCAGCAGTTTAGACAAGGGGGCAAGTGAAAAACTGTTTTTT. Its translation is CASSLDKGASEKLFF.

This sequence joins TRBV5-1 and TRBJ2-1; D may be TRBD1 (6 bases). The CDR3 is 17 residues long. Germline values: CDR1 SGHRS, CDR2 YFSETQ. V gave up 5 bases and J gave up 4 bases, with 22 bases separating them. The CDR3 DNA follows: TGCGCCAGCAGATCTCAGCCAGGGGCTGGGGTATACAATGAGCAGTTCTTC. This gives the protein CASRSQPGAGVYNEQFF.

This rearrangement joins TRBV7-9 to TRBJ1-1; D is perhaps TRBD1 (6 bases). V lost 5 bases to trimming and J lost 0 bases, with 10 bases between them. This CDR3 spans 14 amino acids. Germline V gives CDR1 SEHNR, CDR2 FQNEAQ (reference sequence). CDR3 in DNA: TGTGCCAGCAGCAGGGGACAAGTGAACACTGAAGCTTTCTTT. Translated, it gives CASSRGQVNTEAFF.

This clonotype is large (0.1 to 1%) in the sample. The chain links TRBV19 to TRBJ1-2; D unclear. The CDR3 totals 15 residues. Trimming cost V 6 bases and J 1 base, with 15 bases left between them. Germline V gene sequence: CDR1 LNHDA, CDR2 SQIVND (reference sequence). CDR3 coding DNA: TGTGCCAGTAGGCTGTTCGATGGGAGTAACTATGGCTACACCTTC. Residues: CASRLFDGSNYGYTF. The variable domain in full, completed from reference TRBV19 and TRBJ1-2, reads DGGITQSPKYLFRKEGQNVTLSCEQNLNHDAMYWYRQDPGQGLRLIYYSQIVNDFQKGDIAEGYSVSREKKESFPLTVTSAQKNPTAFYLCASRLFDGSNYGYTFGSGTRLTVV.

This clonotype is classed as large (0.1 to 1%). The chain combines TRBV19 with TRBJ2-3, with 7 bases lining up with TRBD2. J gave up 0 bases and V 4 bases, and 1 base lay outside the gene matches. There are 14 residues in the CDR3. CDR1 is LNHDA and CDR2 is SQIVND in the germline V gene (reference sequence). The CDR3 spells CASSRGGSTDTQYF. As DNA, the CDR3 is TGTGCCAGTAGTAGGGGGGGGAGCACAGATACGCAGTATTTT.

Sample share makes this clonotype medium-sized (0.01 to 0.1%). In nucleotides, the CDR3 is TGTGCCTGGAAGTGGGGGAACACCGGGGAGCTGTTTTTT. This sequence encodes CAWKWGNTGELFF. The rearrangement joins TRBV30 to TRBJ2-2, with no clear D. Trimming removed 4 bases from V and 1 base from J, with 7 bases in between. The CDR3 has 13 residues. From germline, CDR1 is GTSNPN and CDR2 SVGIG (reference sequence).

This chain connects TRBV14 to TRBJ1-1, with D possibly being TRBD1 (6 bases). Deletions cut 6 bases from V and 1 base from J, with 15 bases between. CDR1 and CDR2 (germline): SGHDN, FVKESK. There are 15 residues in the CDR3. The CDR3 coding sequence is TGTGCCAGCAGACTTGCGGACAGCTGGAACACTGAAGCTTTCTTT. The encoded protein is CASRLADSWNTEAFF.

The V gene is TRBV27, the J gene TRBJ1-1; no firm D call. The CDR3 totals 17 residues. Per germline, CDR1 MNHEY and CDR2 SMNVEV (reference sequence). V was pared by 5 bases and J by 5 bases, with 24 bases between. DNA of the CDR3: TGTGCCAGCAGTCCCGGGGTTCTTTCCACCAGGAGAACTGAAGCTTTCTTT. Protein product: CASSPGVLSTRRTEAFF.

Within the sample, this clonotype is medium-sized. V and J are TRBV6-2 or TRBV6-3 and TRBJ2-7, with 7 nucleotides matching TRBD1. Germline CDR1 is MNHEY and CDR2 is SVGEGT. This CDR3 region has 16 residues. V lost 0 bases, J lost 2 bases, and 7 bases stayed unmatched. The CDR3 loop is CASSYSRGQGAYEQYF. DNA for the CDR3: TGTGCCAGCAGTTACTCGAGGGGCCAGGGGGCCTACGAGCAGTACTTC.

With regard to this clonotype: The conserved phenylalanine or tryptophan normally closing the CDR3 is absent here, so this likely arose from a read error. The chain uses TRBV5-1 and TRBJ2-2; TRBD2 matches at 12 bases. Germline assignment: CDR1 SGHRS and CDR2 YFSETQ. J lost 4 bases, V lost 0 bases, and 10 bases had no gene match. The CDR3 spans 19 residues. The CDR3 sequence: CASSLGVTSGRGGTGELFL. The CDR3 DNA sequence: TGCGCCAGCAGCTTGGGGGTGACTAGCGGGAGAGGAGGCACCGGGGAGCTGTTTTTG.

This clonotype is deemed medium-sized. The genes are TRBV24-1 and TRBJ2-2, with TRBD1 identical over 9 bases. Germline V gene data show CDR1 as KGHDR and CDR2 as SFDVKD. The CDR3 totals 16 residues. V lost 7 bases to trimming and J lost 3 bases; unmatched junction nucleotides: 8. The CDR3 region has the DNA TGTGCCACCAGCGTTGAGGACAGGGGATACACCGGGGAGCTGTTTTTT. This codes for CATSVEDRGYTGELFF.

This clonotype is medium-sized within its sample. This chain joins TRBV12-3 or TRBV12-4 and TRBJ2-7; D gene uncertain. This CDR3 comprises 14 residues. The V gene lost 3 bases and the J gene lost 2 bases, with 11 bases spanning the gap. The CDR3 is CASSFGEATYEQYF. The CDR3 nucleotides read TGTGCCAGCAGTTTTGGTGAGGCAACCTACGAGCAGTACTTC.